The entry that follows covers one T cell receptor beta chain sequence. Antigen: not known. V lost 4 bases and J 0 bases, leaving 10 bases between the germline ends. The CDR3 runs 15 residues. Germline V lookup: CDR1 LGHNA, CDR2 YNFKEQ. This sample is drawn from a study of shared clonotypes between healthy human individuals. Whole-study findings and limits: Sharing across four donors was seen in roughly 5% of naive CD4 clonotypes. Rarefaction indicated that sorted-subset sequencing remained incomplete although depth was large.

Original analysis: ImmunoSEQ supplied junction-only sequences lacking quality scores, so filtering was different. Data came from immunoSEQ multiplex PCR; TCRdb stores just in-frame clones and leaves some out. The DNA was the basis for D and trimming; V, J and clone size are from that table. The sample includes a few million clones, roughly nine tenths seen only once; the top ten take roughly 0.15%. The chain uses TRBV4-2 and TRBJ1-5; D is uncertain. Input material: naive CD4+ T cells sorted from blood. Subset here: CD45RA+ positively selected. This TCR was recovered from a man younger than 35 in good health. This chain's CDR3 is CASSPAVGSNQPQHF. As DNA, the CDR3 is TGTGCCAGCAGCCCTGCGGTAGGTAGCAATCAGCCCCAGCATTTT.